This is a list of T cell receptor beta chains from one sample in a study of CD8+ T cells in alopecia areata. Sequencing used immunoSEQ multiplex PCR; TCRdb keeps in-frame clones, though not all of them. This table holds 220,000 or so clones, 50% to 60% found once. The sample consisted of CD4+ T cells sorted from blood, taken at week 0. The receptors stem from a human donor with alopecia areata. CDR3s include the opening cysteine and the closing phenylalanine or tryptophan. Fields, in order: V gene, J gene, clone size, D gene, CDR3 DNA, CDR3 protein. The D gene is left open where the match is weak. Clone size, where shown, is once, few, many, or a class for clones that have expanded.

V: TRBV15
J: TRBJ1-5
size: .
D: .
DNA: TGTGCCACCAGCAGAGATCCAGGGGGCAATCAGCCCCAGCATTTT
CDR3: CATSRDPGGNQPQHF

V: TRBV11-1
J: TRBJ2-7
size: .
D: .
DNA: TGTGCCAGCACCCGGGTAGGCGGAACCTACGAGCAGTACTTC
CDR3: CASTRVGGTYEQYF

V: TRBV29-1
J: TRBJ2-7
size: .
D: .
DNA: TGCAGCCCCGTCGGGAGCTCCTACGAGCAGTACTTC
CDR3: CSPVGSSYEQYF

V: TRBV2
J: TRBJ1-6
size: .
D: .
DNA: TGTGCCAGTCGGGACGAATTTTCACCCCTCCACTTT
CDR3: CASRDEFSPLHF

V: TRBV7-9
J: TRBJ2-3
size: .
D: TRBD1
DNA: TGTGCCAGCAGTTATGATCCGGGACAGGGGCGGGATACGCAGTATTTT
CDR3: CASSYDPGQGRDTQYF

V: TRBV6-1
J: TRBJ1-5
size: .
D: .
DNA: TGTGCCAGCAGTGAGGTAGGAAGCAATCAGCCCCAGCATTTT
CDR3: CASSEVGSNQPQHF

V: TRBV18
J: TRBJ2-7
size: .
D: TRBD1
DNA: TGTGCCAGCTCACCAGGACAGGGATTCTCCTACGAGCAGTACTTC
CDR3: CASSPGQGFSYEQYF

V: TRBV30
J: TRBJ1-5
size: .
D: .
DNA: TGTGCCTGGAATGCCGGGGGTGATCAGCCCCAGCATTTT
CDR3: CAWNAGGDQPQHF

V: TRBV5-1
J: TRBJ2-7
size: .
D: TRBD1
DNA: TGCGCCAGCCGGGACAGGGGTCACGAGCAGTACTTC
CDR3: CASRDRGHEQYF

V: TRBV7-8
J: TRBJ2-1
size: .
D: .
DNA: TGTGCCAGCAGCTCCGACAGTTACAATGAGCAGTTCTTC
CDR3: CASSSDSYNEQFF

V: TRBV19
J: TRBJ2-7
size: .
D: TRBD2
DNA: TGTGCCAGTACCCCCAGCGGGAGGGCCTACGAGCAGTACTTC
CDR3: CASTPSGRAYEQYF

V: TRBV30
J: TRBJ1-2
size: .
D: .
DNA: TGTGCCTGGAGTGGTGCCGGCTACACCTTC
CDR3: CAWSGAGYTF

V: TRBV29-1
J: TRBJ2-3
size: .
D: TRBD1
DNA: TGCAGCGTTGACGCAAGGACAGGGAGCACAGATACGCAGTATTTT
CDR3: CSVDARTGSTDTQYF

V: TRBV7-9
J: TRBJ1-3
size: few
D: .
DNA: TGTGCCAGCAGCTACCTGGGGCAGGCCTTTTCTGGAAACACCATATATTTT
CDR3: CASSYLGQAFSGNTIYF

V: TRBV30
J: TRBJ1-2
size: .
D: TRBD1
DNA: TGTGCCTGGATCCAACGTGGGACAGGTGGCTATGGCTACACCTTC
CDR3: CAWIQRGTGGYGYTF

V: TRBV7-8
J: TRBJ1-5
size: .
D: .
DNA: TGTGCCAGCAGCGTTACAGGGAATAGCAATCAGCCCCAGCATTTT
CDR3: CASSVTGNSNQPQHF

V: TRBV5-1
J: TRBJ2-5
size: .
D: .
DNA: TGCGCCAGCAGCCCGACGGGACGTATCCAAGAGACCCAGTACTTC
CDR3: CASSPTGRIQETQYF

V: TRBV5-1
J: TRBJ2-1
size: few
D: .
DNA: TGCGCCAGCAGCTACTACAATGAGCAGTTCTTC
CDR3: CASSYYNEQFF

V: TRBV2
J: TRBJ1-6
size: many
D: .
DNA: TGTGCCAGCATGGGAGATCATAATTCACCCCTCCACTTT
CDR3: CASMGDHNSPLHF

V: TRBV4-1
J: TRBJ2-7
size: once
D: .
DNA: TGCGCCAGCAGCCAAACCACAATCAGGCGGATAGTTGGCGAGCAGTACTTC
CDR3: CASSQTTIRRIVGEQYF

V: TRBV9
J: TRBJ2-3
size: .
D: TRBD2
DNA: TGTGCCAGCAGCGCTTCACTAGCGGGCACAGATACGCAGTATTTT
CDR3: CASSASLAGTDTQYF

V: TRBV6-5
J: TRBJ2-3
size: once
D: TRBD1
DNA: TGTGCCAGCAGGAATACCGGGACAGGCACAGATACGCAGTATTTT
CDR3: CASRNTGTGTDTQYF

V: TRBV6-1
J: TRBJ2-2
size: .
D: .
DNA: TGTGCCAGCAGTGGGTTGAAGAACACCGGGGAGCTGTTTTTT
CDR3: CASSGLKNTGELFF

V: TRBV6-1
J: TRBJ2-7
size: .
D: TRBD1
DNA: TGTGCCAGCAGTGAAATTGGACAGGGTGCATTCGAGCAGTACTTC
CDR3: CASSEIGQGAFEQYF

V: TRBV30
J: TRBJ1-4
size: .
D: .
DNA: TGTGCCTGGAGTTTAGTGACAGACAGGATTGAAAAACTGTTTTTT
CDR3: CAWSLVTDRIEKLFF

V: TRBV11-3
J: TRBJ2-5
size: .
D: .
DNA: TGTGCCAGCAGCCCAGGGAGCAGGGAGACCCAGTACTTC
CDR3: CASSPGSRETQYF

V: TRBV6-5
J: TRBJ1-2
size: .
D: .
DNA: TGTGCCAGCAGTTACGACAGCTACTATGGCTACACCTTC
CDR3: CASSYDSYYGYTF

V: TRBV5-1
J: TRBJ2-7
size: few
D: .
DNA: TGCGCCAGCAGCCTATTAAGGGGTCAAGGCTACGAGCAGTACTTC
CDR3: CASSLLRGQGYEQYF

V: TRBV11-2
J: TRBJ2-3
size: .
D: .
DNA: TGTGCCAGCAGCTTAGGGGGATCAATAGGAGATACGCAGTATTTT
CDR3: CASSLGGSIGDTQYF

V: TRBV4-2
J: TRBJ2-5
size: .
D: TRBD2
DNA: TGTGCCAGCAGCCAATCGCTAGCGGGTGGGATGGAGACCCAGTACTTC
CDR3: CASSQSLAGGMETQYF

V: TRBV25-1
J: TRBJ1-1
size: .
D: .
DNA: TGTGCCAGCCATAGCCCAGGGAGGATGAACACTGAAGCTTTCTTT
CDR3: CASHSPGRMNTEAFF

V: TRBV5-1
J: TRBJ2-1
size: .
D: TRBD1
DNA: TGCGCCAGCAGCCCCAATACAGGGGGCAATGAGCAGTTCTTC
CDR3: CASSPNTGGNEQFF

V: TRBV2
J: TRBJ2-5
size: once
D: .
DNA: TGTGCCAGCGCTCGGTTTGGAGAGACCCAGTACTTC
CDR3: CASARFGETQYF

V: TRBV7-9
J: TRBJ2-3
size: .
D: TRBD2
DNA: TGTGCCAGCAGCTCTAGCGGGGGGGCCCCCGGCAAGAGAACAGATACGCAGTATTTT
CDR3: CASSSSGGAPGKRTDTQYF

V: TRBV15
J: TRBJ2-7
size: .
D: .
DNA: TGTGCCACCAGCAGAGATTCGGACGCCAACTCCTACGAGCAGTACTTC
CDR3: CATSRDSDANSYEQYF

V: TRBV2
J: TRBJ1-2
size: .
D: TRBD1
DNA: TGTGCCAGCAAGTATGGCCCCGGGACAGGGGGCGACTATGGCTACACCTTC
CDR3: CASKYGPGTGGDYGYTF

V: TRBV30
J: TRBJ2-5
size: .
D: .
DNA: TGTGCCTGTATTTCCGGGACTCAAGAGACCCAGTACTTC
CDR3: CACISGTQETQYF

V: TRBV30
J: TRBJ2-7
size: .
D: TRBD2
DNA: TGTGCCTGGAGTGTACAAAAGCGGGGGCAGTACGAGCAGTACTTC
CDR3: CAWSVQKRGQYEQYF

V: TRBV28
J: TRBJ1-5
size: .
D: TRBD1
DNA: TGTGCCAGCAGCCCACCCGGGACAGGGCTGAGCAATCAGCCCCAGCATTTT
CDR3: CASSPPGTGLSNQPQHF

V: TRBV4-1
J: TRBJ2-3
size: .
D: .
DNA: TGCGCCAGCAGCCCTTTAGTAGCGGTAAGCACAGATACGCAGTATTTT
CDR3: CASSPLVAVSTDTQYF

V: TRBV4-1
J: TRBJ1-5
size: .
D: .
DNA: TGCGCCAGCAGCCTCGAGAGATATCAGCCCCAGCATTTT
CDR3: CASSLERYQPQHF

V: TRBV29-1
J: TRBJ1-3
size: .
D: .
DNA: TGCAGCGTTGTGATCCGATTTCGCTCTGGAAACACCATATATTTT
CDR3: CSVVIRFRSGNTIYF

V: TRBV5-6
J: TRBJ2-7
size: few
D: TRBD2
DNA: TGTGCCAGCAGCTCTCCATGGGACTACTACGGCGAGCAGTACTTC
CDR3: CASSSPWDYYGEQYF

V: TRBV7-7
J: TRBJ2-7
size: few
D: .
DNA: TGTGCCAGCAGCTTAGGACGAGGATACGAGCAGTACTTC
CDR3: CASSLGRGYEQYF

V: TRBV4-1
J: TRBJ1-2
size: few
D: TRBD1
DNA: TGCGCCAGCAGCCAAGTGGACAGGAACTATGGCTACACCTTC
CDR3: CASSQVDRNYGYTF

V: TRBV30
J: TRBJ2-3
size: .
D: TRBD1
DNA: TGTGCCTGGGGACAGGGAGTGTGGACAGATACGCAGTATTTT
CDR3: CAWGQGVWTDTQYF

V: TRBV4-1
J: TRBJ1-5
size: .
D: TRBD1
DNA: TGCGCCAGCAGCCACCCCGTAAAGGGGGCGGCCCGGAATCAGCCCCAGCATTTT
CDR3: CASSHPVKGAARNQPQHF

V: TRBV25-1
J: TRBJ2-1
size: .
D: .
DNA: TGTGCCAGCAGTGAGACCGGAAGCTCCTACAATGAGCAGTTCTTC
CDR3: CASSETGSSYNEQFF

V: TRBV6-1
J: TRBJ1-6
size: .
D: .
DNA: TGTGCCAGCAGGACCGACAGCTCCTATAATTCACCCCTCCACTTT
CDR3: CASRTDSSYNSPLHF

V: TRBV2
J: TRBJ1-1
size: .
D: .
DNA: TGTGCCAGCGGCTTAGAGGGGAACACTGAAGCTTTCTTT
CDR3: CASGLEGNTEAFF